One sample yielded the 17 T cell receptor beta chains listed below, sequenced in a study of T cells in Graves' hyperthyroidism and ophthalmopathy. Regions amplified from RNA transcripts were the TCR beta CDR3 regions. The TCR CDR3 was amplified in a first-round RT-PCR using the HTBI primer set. TCRdb re-called the multiplex PCR reads with MiXCR, one entry per CDR3 protein. The table lists under 300,000 distinct CDR3 sequences, 13% to 15% of them singletons. The specimen sequenced was blood. Every receptor here comes from a woman aged 40 to 49 with Graves' hyperthyroidism that later progressed to Graves' ophthalmopathy.

This clonotype was recorded at least ten times. The chain employs TRBV6-1 and TRBJ1-1, with no clear D. Germline CDR1 reads MNHNS; CDR2 reads SASEGT. V was clipped by 7 bases and J by 1 base, with 13 bases between them. This CDR3 comprises 14 residues. The CDR3 region has the DNA TGTGCCAGCACCTCAGACCACTCGAACACTGAAGCTTTCTTT. Residues: CASTSDHSNTEAFF.

This clonotype was picked up many times. The chain couples TRBV28 to TRBJ1-4; maybe TRBD1 (6 bases). Trimming took 8 bases from V and 7 from J, leaving 20 bases between them. The CDR3 consists of 15 residues. Germline CDR1 and CDR2: MDHEN and SYDVKM. As DNA, the CDR3 is TGTGCCAGCGGCCCTGGCAGCCCAGGGGCTGAAAAACTGTTTTTT. The encoded protein is CASGPGSPGAEKLFF. The full variable domain, in which reference TRBV28 and TRBJ1-4 provide the parts outside the CDR3, is DVKVTQSSRYLVKRTGEKVFLECVQDMDHENMFWYRQDPGLGLRLIYFSYDVKMKEKGDIPEGYSVSREKKERFSLILESASTNQTSMYLCASGPGSPGAEKLFFGSGTQLSVL.

To note about this clonotype: A read error is likely, as this CDR3 ends without the conserved phenylalanine or tryptophan. No DNA is shown, since the ends of the CDR3 on it are uncertain; the CDR3 is the one TCRdb lists. The CDR3 here is CSARDPGQGVDEQSL. The chain links TRBV20-1 to TRBJ2-7; the DNA was not used to check the table's D call, TRBD1. From germline, CDR1 is DFQATT and CDR2 SNEGSKA (reference sequence). The CDR3 sequence runs 15 residues, both termini included.

The chain joins TRBV3-1 to TRBJ2-5; D call uncertain. Per germline, CDR1 LGHDT and CDR2 YNNKEL (reference sequence). V dropped 0 bases and J dropped 1 base, with 6 bases sitting between them. The CDR3 length is 14 residues. CDR3 loop: CASSQETVQETQYF. CDR3 coding DNA: TGTGCCAGCAGCCAAGAGACTGTCCAAGAGACCCAGTACTTC.

This clonotype was seen at least ten times. The chain has TRBV11-2 and TRBJ2-7, with 13 positions matching TRBD2. After removal of 5 bases from V and 0 bases from J, the junction contained 4 bases not matched to a gene. This CDR3 is built from 16 residues. Per the germline V gene, CDR1 is SGHAT and CDR2 is FQNNGV. CDR3 nucleotides: TGTGCCAGCAGCCCCAGGACTAGCGGGAGCTCCTACGAGCAGTACTTC. This codes for CASSPRTSGSSYEQYF.

At least ten counts were recorded for this clonotype. A much larger clone differs from this one at a single base, so this may be a read error. J is TRBJ1-1 and V is TRBV12-3 or TRBV12-4; D unclear. CDR3 size: 13 residues. The CDR3 here is CATLRQEGTEALF. CDR3 DNA sequence: TGTGCCACGCTTCGGCAAGAAGGCACTGAAGCTCTCTTT.

The sample holds a few counts of this clonotype. V and J are TRBV6-2 or TRBV6-3 and TRBJ1-5, with a weak D call TRBD1 (6 bases). Between the trimmed V and J ends, which lost 5 bases and 1 base, there was a span of 15 bases. The length of the CDR3 is 16 residues. Looked up from germline, CDR1 is MNHEY and CDR2 is SVGEGT. The CDR3 here is CASSLGTMVSNQPQHF. The CDR3 DNA follows: TGTGCCAGCAGTCTTGGGACAATGGTGAGCAATCAGCCCCAGCATTTT.

This clonotype has more than one count but fewer than ten. The V and J genes are TRBV19 and TRBJ1-1; D not resolved. Germline V CDR1 and CDR2: LNHDA, SQIVND (reference sequence). The CDR3 has 15 amino acids. Trimming stripped 2 bases from V and 2 bases from J, with 12 bases between. CDR3 DNA sequence: TGTGCCAGTAGTATAACCGGGATTTTAAACACTGAAGCTTTCTTT. The encoded protein is CASSITGILNTEAFF.

The gene calls are TRBV3-1 and TRBJ2-2; either TRBD1 or TRBD2 may supply D (5 bases each). Germline CDR1 reads LGHDT; CDR2 reads YNNKEL (reference sequence). The V end was cut by 4 bases, the J end by 3 bases, with 9 bases between. This CDR3 is 14 amino acids long. The CDR3, as DNA: TGTGCCAGCAGCCCAGGGACGTACACCGGGGAGCTGTTTTTT. This sequence encodes CASSPGTYTGELFF.

This clonotype was seen repeatedly, ten times or more. V usage is TRBV2 and J usage is TRBJ2-1; 9 bases agree with TRBD1. Trimming took 5 bases from V and 5 from J; bases not matched to a gene: 4. This CDR3 is built from 14 residues. CDR1 is SNHLY, CDR2 FYNNEI, per germline. The CDR3 protein is CASSKWTGDNEQFF. CDR3 DNA: TGTGCCAGCAGTAAATGGACAGGGGACAATGAGCAGTTCTTC.

In its sample, this clonotype was seen many times. V gene TRBV12-3 or TRBV12-4 combines with J gene TRBJ1-5, with D unresolved. The CDR3 runs 14 residues. V was pared by 5 bases and J by 3 bases, with 11 bases between. The CDR3 nucleotides are TGTGCCAGCAGTCTTGGCAGGATCAATCAGCCCCAGCATTTT. Translation gives CASSLGRINQPQHF.

This clonotype was observed many times. This chain connects TRBV12-3 or TRBV12-4 to TRBJ1-1, with D possibly being TRBD1 (5 bases). V lost 5 bases and J lost 1, with 14 bases in between. There are 15 residues in the CDR3. Here the CDR3 DNA reads TGTGCCAGCAGTCCATCCGGGACCCAGAACACTGAAGCTTTCTTT. It encodes CASSPSGTQNTEAFF.

This clonotype was counted at least ten times. The chain recombines TRBV2 with TRBJ2-7; 7 bases align to TRBD2. The trim removed 3 bases at V and 1 base at J, leaving 21 bases unmatched. Germline V gene lookup returns CDR1 SNHLY and CDR2 FYNNEI. The CDR3 sequence is 20 residues long. The chain's CDR3 is CASSDRSRKYPSGRSYEQYF. The CDR3 DNA reads TGTGCCAGCAGTGATAGATCCCGGAAGTATCCTAGCGGAAGATCCTACGAGCAGTACTTC.

With respect to this clonotype: This may be a read error: a much more frequent sequence differs by one nucleotide. The J gene is TRBJ1-1, the V gene TRBV28; D is unresolved. Germline loops: CDR1 MDHEN, CDR2 SYDVKM. CDR3 size: 15 residues. The CDR3 sequence: CGSTIGGGLRTEAFF. The CDR3 region has the DNA TGTGGCAGCACTATCGGCGGCGGATTGAGGACTGAAGCTTTCTTT. The whole variable domain, filled in from reference TRBV28 and TRBJ1-1, reads DVKVTQSSRYLVKRTGEKVFLECVQDMDHENMFWYRQDPGLGLRLIYFSYDVKMKEKGDIPEGYSVSREKKERFSLILESASTNQTSMYLCGSTIGGGLRTEAFFGQGTRLTVV.

Ten or more counts support this clonotype. The chain links TRBV28 to TRBJ2-7; 8 bases agree with TRBD2. Trimming at V came to 2 bases and at J to 7 bases, leaving 16 bases not matched to a gene. The CDR3 is made up of 17 amino acids. The V gene's germline CDR1 is MDHEN and CDR2 SYDVKM. As DNA, the CDR3 is TGTGCCAGCAGTTTAGTGGTGGCTGATAGCGGGATCTGGGAGCAGTACTTC. Translation gives CASSLVVADSGIWEQYF.

This clonotype was observed many times. The V and J genes are TRBV10-3 and TRBJ1-1; TRBD1 aligns across 10 bases. The CDR3 runs to 15 residues. V was pared by 7 bases and J by 3 bases, with 8 bases of the junction left unmatched. The V gene's germline CDR1 is ENHRY and CDR2 SYGVKD. CDR3 protein: CAIKKTGTGDTEAFF. The CDR3 DNA sequence: TGTGCCATCAAAAAAACCGGGACAGGGGACACTGAAGCTTTCTTT.

This clonotype was seen repeatedly, ten times or more. The chain is built from TRBV20-1 and TRBJ2-3, with TRBD2 as a possible D gene (6 bases). Germline V gene data show CDR1 as DFQATT and CDR2 as SNEGSKA (reference sequence). The CDR3 loop spans 13 amino acids. V was shortened by 6 bases and J by 0 bases, with 10 bases between the two germline ends. The CDR3 DNA reads as TGCAGTGCGCTAGCGCCTAGCACAGATACGCAGTATTTT. Amino acids: CSALAPSTDTQYF.